This T cell receptor (beta chain) was sequenced during a study of T cell responses to AZD1222 COVID-19 vaccine. Generated by immunoSEQ multiplex PCR, the TCRdb table keeps only in-frame clones and is missing some. The sample shows 95,000 to 100,000 clones, roughly 86% of them seen only once. CDR3 size: 19 residues. With 5 bases clipped from V and 4 bases from J, the junction kept 18 bases outside the gene matches. The germline gives CDR1 MDHEN, CDR2 SYDVKM. V is TRBV28 and J is TRBJ1-3; TRBD1 aligns across 9 bases. The sample here was peripheral blood, taken on day 0 of AZD1222 vaccination. This clonotype was sampled from an adult in good health. The CDR3 loop is CASSPEDRGVIKVGNTIYF. As DNA, the CDR3 is TGTGCCAGCAGTCCCGAGGACAGGGGAGTTATTAAGGTCGGAAACACCATATATTTT.